Sequencing of this T cell receptor (beta chain) was carried out in a study of shared clonotypes between healthy human individuals. Trimming removed 5 bases from V and 2 bases from J, with 13 bases in between. Germline CDR1 is MDHEN and CDR2 is SYDVKM. The CDR3 length is 15 residues. As concerns this clone: The same CDR3 arises from other DNA sequences in this sample as well.

The repertoire was sequenced with immunoSEQ multiplex PCR; TCRdb's copy has only in-frame clones and lacks some. The repertoire consists of around 1,100,000 clones, with 60% to 80% occurring once and the leading ten covering 0.85% to 1%. The sequence derives from a man between 18 and 29 years old in good health. Some clones in this sample may be carry-over from other donors' samples. The gene calls are TRBV28 and TRBJ2-1, with D tentatively TRBD1 (6 bases). The sequenced material came from memory CD4+ T cells from PBMCs. Noted subset: CD45RA-negative fraction. CDR3 region: CASSPPGTPYNEQFF. The CDR3 bases are TGTGCCAGCAGTCCCCCCGGGACACCCTACAATGAGCAGTTCTTC.